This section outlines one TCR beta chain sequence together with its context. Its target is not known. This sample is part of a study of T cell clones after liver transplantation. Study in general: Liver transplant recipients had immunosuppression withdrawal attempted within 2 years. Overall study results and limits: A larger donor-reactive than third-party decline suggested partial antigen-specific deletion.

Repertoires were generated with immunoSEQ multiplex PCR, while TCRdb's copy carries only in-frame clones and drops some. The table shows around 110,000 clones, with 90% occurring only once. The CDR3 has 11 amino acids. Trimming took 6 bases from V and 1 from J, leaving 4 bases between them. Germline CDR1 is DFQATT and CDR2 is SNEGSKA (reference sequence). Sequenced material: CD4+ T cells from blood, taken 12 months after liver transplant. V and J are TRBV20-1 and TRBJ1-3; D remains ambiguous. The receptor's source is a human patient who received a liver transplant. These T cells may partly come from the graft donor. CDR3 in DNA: TGCAGTGCAATATCTGGAAACACCATATATTTT. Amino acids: CSAISGNTIYF.